The 3 T cell receptor beta chains below come from one sample, sequenced in a study of cytomegalovirus exposure and HLA in healthy donors. Clones were sequenced by immunoSEQ multiplex PCR, and TCRdb holds only the in-frame ones, with some missing. The table has about 98,000 clones, approximately 90% seen once. Material: PBMCs. The receptors were gathered from a woman between 25 and 40 years old in good health and CMV-seronegative.

In its sample, this clone was seen once. Here the CDR3 reads CASSLDVLSNEQYF. DNA of the CDR3: TGTGCCAGCAGCTTAGACGTATTATCTAACGAGCAGTACTTC. The chain recombines TRBV7-9 with TRBJ2-7; D remains ambiguous. Germline CDR1 is SEHNR and CDR2 is FQNEAQ (reference sequence). The ends were cut back, 1 base at V and 5 bases at J, with 12 bases in the middle. The CDR3 has 14 residues.

This sequence joins TRBV5-1 and TRBJ2-3, with TRBD2 matching over 8 bases. Germline CDR1 reads SGHRS; CDR2 reads YFSETQ. V trimming: 0 bases; J trimming: 2 bases; junction bases outside the gene matches: 5. The CDR3 extends over 16 amino acids. Here the CDR3 DNA reads TGCGCCAGCAGCTTGGGGGGAGCGGGAGCCACAGATACGCAGTATTTT. Its protein is CASSLGGAGATDTQYF.

V is TRBV6-5 and J is TRBJ2-1; TRBD2 is a possible D gene (6 bases). The CDR3 has 13 residues. Trimming pared 6 bases from V and 5 bases from J, leaving 11 bases between. CDR1 and CDR2 (germline): MNHEY, SVGAGI. CDR3 amino acids: CASRLGGDNEQFF. The DNA of the CDR3 is TGTGCCAGCAGACTCGGGGGAGACAATGAGCAGTTCTTC.